The T cell receptor (beta chain) described here comes from a study of blood T cell repertoires in COVID-19. The overall study: PBMCs, B-cell-depleted T cells, or T cells provided the cDNA or gDNA that made up the material.

This clone was recorded only once. Per germline, CDR1 PRHDT and CDR2 FYEKMQ (reference sequence). The CDR3 totals 15 residues. Germline trimming cut 3 bases from V and 1 base from J; bases unmatched to any gene: 2. Authors' methods: Counts of nucleated cells, estimated from reference gene primer amplification, were obtained. Repertoires were generated with immunoSEQ multiplex PCR, while TCRdb's copy carries only in-frame clones and drops some. Clone size and the V and J calls come from that table; the DNA yielded D and trimming. The top ten hold around 3.6% of the sample, which has roughly 120,000 clones, roughly nine tenths seen once.

The rearrangement links TRBV13 to TRBJ2-2; 7 bases line up with TRBD1. The clonotype comes from a man aged 45-65 years with active COVID-19. Input material: peripheral blood. This chain's CDR3 is CASSFGQVNTGELFF. The CDR3 DNA reads as TGTGCCAGCAGCTTCGGACAGGTGAACACCGGGGAGCTGTTTTTT.